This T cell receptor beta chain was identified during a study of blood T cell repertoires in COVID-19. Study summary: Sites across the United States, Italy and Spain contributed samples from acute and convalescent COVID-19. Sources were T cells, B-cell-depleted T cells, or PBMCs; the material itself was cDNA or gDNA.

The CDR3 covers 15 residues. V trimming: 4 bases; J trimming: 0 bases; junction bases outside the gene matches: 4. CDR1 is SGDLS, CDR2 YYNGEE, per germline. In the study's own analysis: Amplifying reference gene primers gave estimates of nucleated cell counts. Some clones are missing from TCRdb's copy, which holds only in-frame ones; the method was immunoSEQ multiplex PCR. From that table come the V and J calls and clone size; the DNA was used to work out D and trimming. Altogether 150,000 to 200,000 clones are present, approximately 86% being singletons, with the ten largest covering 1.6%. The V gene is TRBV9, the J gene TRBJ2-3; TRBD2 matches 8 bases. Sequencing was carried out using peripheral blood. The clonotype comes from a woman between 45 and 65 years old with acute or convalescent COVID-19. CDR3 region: CASSPLAGSTDTQYF. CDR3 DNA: TGTGCCAGCAGCCCTTTAGCGGGAAGCACAGATACGCAGTATTTT.